This record concerns one T cell receptor beta chain sequence. The antigen remains undetermined. Sequenced by immunoSEQ multiplex PCR; TCRdb stores in-frame clones only, minus some. The data show nearly 1,000,000 clones, less than 85% seen once. The germline V gene encodes CDR1 SGHDT and CDR2 YYEEEE. The ends lost 4 bases at V and 10 bases at J; junction bases unmatched: 9. The CDR3 runs 15 residues. The data were obtained in a study of shared clonotypes between healthy human individuals. General study points: The study generally estimated greater richness for naive than memory subsets. Among donors, sharing of clonotypes was expected to be affected by sequencing depth.

The sequence was collected from a man between 18 and 35 years old in good health. The sample was memory CD4+ T cells sorted from blood. The subset was: CD45RA-negative fraction. The chain is built from TRBV5-6 and TRBJ1-6, with TRBD1 matching over 9 bases. CDR3 region: CASSPGDRVNSPLHF. The DNA for the CDR3 is TGTGCCAGCAGCCCAGGGGACAGGGTAAACTCACCCCTCCACTTT.